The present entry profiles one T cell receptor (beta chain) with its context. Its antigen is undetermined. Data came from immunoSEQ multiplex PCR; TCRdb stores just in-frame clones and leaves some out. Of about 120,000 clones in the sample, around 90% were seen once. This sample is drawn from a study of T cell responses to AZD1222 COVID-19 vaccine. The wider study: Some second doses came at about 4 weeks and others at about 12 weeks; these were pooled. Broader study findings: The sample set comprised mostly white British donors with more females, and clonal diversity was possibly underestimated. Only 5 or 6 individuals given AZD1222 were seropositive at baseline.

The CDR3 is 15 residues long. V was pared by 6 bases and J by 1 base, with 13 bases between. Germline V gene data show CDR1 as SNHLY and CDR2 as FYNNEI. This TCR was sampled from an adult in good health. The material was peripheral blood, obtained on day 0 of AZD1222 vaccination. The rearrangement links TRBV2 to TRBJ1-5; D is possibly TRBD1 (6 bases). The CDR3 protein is CASSPFGQSNQPQHF. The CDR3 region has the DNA TGTGCCAGCAGCCCCTTTGGACAGAGCAATCAGCCCCAGCATTTT.